What follows are 11 T cell receptor beta chains derived from one specimen sequenced in a study of CD8 T cells in ankylosing spondylitis. Study-wide findings and caveats: Characteristic, it appeared, of ankylosing spondylitis blood was a TCR beta motif of about eight highly homologous variants.

TCRdb re-analysed the 5' RACE reads in MiXCR, keeping a single row per CDR3 protein. The table has a few hundred thousand distinct CDR3 sequences, approximately 11% seen once; the top ten hold around 6.8%. Their specific antigens are unknown. The sequenced material came from blood, either unsorted or a sorted T cell fraction (not recorded which). Receptors were obtained from a male donor with ankylosing spondylitis.

The table lists this clonotype with a few counts. This chain joins TRBV5-1 and TRBJ1-3; D remains unclear. CDR3 length: 16 residues. Deletions cut 0 bases from V and 0 bases from J, with 10 bases between. CDR1 is SGHRS and CDR2 is YFSETQ in the germline V gene. CDR3 in DNA: TGCGCCAGCAGCTTGGGTGGTCAGACCTCTGGAAACACCATATATTTT. Its protein product is CASSLGGQTSGNTIYF.

The V call is TRBV27, the J call TRBJ1-1; 7 bases are a match to TRBD1. In germline, CDR1 is MNHEY, CDR2 SMNVEV (reference sequence). J gave up 2 bases and V 3 bases, and 6 bases lay outside the gene matches. This CDR3 is built from 15 residues. CDR3 nucleotide sequence: TGTGCCAGCAGTTTGTACAGGGGCCCTAACACTGAAGCTTTCTTT. Amino acid sequence: CASSLYRGPNTEAFF.

This clonotype was observed a few times. The chain links TRBV5-1 to TRBJ2-1, with 7 bases matching TRBD2. This CDR3 has 14 amino acids. Germline V gene data show CDR1 as SGHRS and CDR2 as YFSETQ. Trimming removed 4 bases from V and 8 bases from J; junction bases left unmatched: 9. The CDR3 spells CASSRDYSFDEQFF. As DNA, the CDR3 is TGCGCCAGCAGCCGGGACTACTCCTTCGATGAGCAGTTCTTC.

This clonotype showed up just a few times. V is TRBV19 and J is TRBJ2-4, with D possibly matching TRBD2 (5 bases). CDR3 length: 12 residues. Germline V gene sequence: CDR1 LNHDA, CDR2 SQIVND (reference sequence). Trimming removed 6 bases from V and 5 bases from J, with 8 bases in between. CDR3 sequence (DNA): TGTGCCAGTAGCGTGGGAGAAAACATTCAGTACTTC. Protein product: CASSVGENIQYF.

This clonotype was detected ten times or more. The gene calls are TRBV7-2 and TRBJ2-3; 12 positions match TRBD2. The length of the CDR3 is 17 residues. Germline V gene sequence: CDR1 SGHTA, CDR2 FQGNSA. V was clipped by 5 bases and J by 3 bases; unmatched bases: 9. The CDR3: CASSARLAGDGTDTQYF. CDR3 coding DNA: TGTGCCAGCAGCGCCAGACTAGCGGGAGATGGGACAGATACGCAGTATTTT.

This clonotype has only a few counts. J is TRBJ1-3 and V is TRBV10-3, with D uncertain. V dropped 2 bases and J dropped 10 bases, with 15 bases sitting between them. The V gene's germline CDR1 is ENHRY and CDR2 SYGVKD. The CDR3 runs to 14 residues. The CDR3, as DNA: TGTGCCATCAGTGAGCCCGGACTCCAGGCTACCATATATTTT. It codes for CAISEPGLQATIYF.

This clonotype came up a few times. V is TRBV7-2 and J is TRBJ2-3, with a tentative D call TRBD1 (5 bases). Germline V CDR1 and CDR2: SGHTA, FQGNSA. The CDR3 extends over 15 amino acids. V lost 2 bases and J lost 2, with 11 bases in between. For the CDR3, the DNA is TGTGCCAGCAGCTTATCGACAGCCACCACAGATACGCAGTATTTT. It yields the protein CASSLSTATTDTQYF.

This clonotype was detected only a few times. The chain employs TRBV24-1 and TRBJ2-2; the D is unclear. The V gene lost 3 bases and the J gene lost 5 bases, with 12 bases spanning the gap. The CDR3 is made up of 15 amino acids. Germline CDR1 reads KGHDR; CDR2 reads SFDVKD. The CDR3 DNA reads TGTGCCACCAGTGATCCCCGGGCAGTTACCGGGGAGCTGTTTTTT. Its protein product is CATSDPRAVTGELFF.

The J gene is TRBJ1-1, the V gene TRBV9, with 7 bases identical to TRBD1. V was pared by 4 bases and J by 3 bases, with 6 bases of the junction left unmatched. This CDR3 is 14 amino acids long. Germline values: CDR1 SGDLS, CDR2 YYNGEE. The CDR3: CASSPRDSHTEAFF. In nucleotides, the CDR3 is TGTGCCAGCAGCCCCCGGGACAGCCACACTGAAGCTTTCTTT.

This clonotype occurred many times. The V gene is TRBV29-1, the J gene TRBJ1-1, with TRBD1 identical over 7 bases. The germline V gene has CDR1 SQVTM and CDR2 ANQGSEA. V lost 5 bases to trimming and J lost 1 base; unmatched junction nucleotides: 4. This CDR3 has 13 amino acids. The CDR3 DNA reads as TGCAGCGTTAAGACAGGGTCGAACACTGAAGCTTTCTTT. It is translated as CSVKTGSNTEAFF.

This clonotype was seen more than once but under ten times. This chain connects TRBV5-6 to TRBJ2-7, with TRBD2 matching 13 bases. Trimming took 0 bases from V and 1 from J; bases not matched to a gene: 7. CDR3 length: 18 residues. The germline gives CDR1 SGHDT, CDR2 YYEEEE. CDR3 protein: CASSLVRGLAGASYEQYF. CDR3 nucleotides: TGTGCCAGCAGCTTGGTGCGAGGACTAGCGGGGGCATCCTACGAGCAGTACTTC.